What follows is one T cell receptor beta chain and its context. The CDR3 is 18 amino acids. Germline V lookup: CDR1 LNHDA, CDR2 SQIVND (reference sequence). Between the trimmed V and J ends, which lost 1 base and 4 bases, there was a span of 21 bases. This specimen comes from a study of blood T cell repertoires in COVID-19. Across the study: Sites across the United States, Italy and Spain contributed samples from acute and convalescent COVID-19. The analysed material was cDNA or gDNA that came from T cells, B-cell-depleted T cells, or PBMCs.

In the authors' methods: Amplification of reference gene primers was used by the study to estimate nucleated cell counts. Sequenced by immunoSEQ multiplex PCR; TCRdb stores in-frame clones only, minus some. That table is the source of V, J and clone size, and D and trimming were worked out from the DNA. The sample lists approximately 170,000 clones, 86% occurring once. The chain has TRBV19 and TRBJ2-3; maybe TRBD2 (6 bases). The source of this sequence is a woman between 65 and 79 years old with acute or convalescent COVID-19. The sequenced material came from peripheral blood. The CDR3 DNA follows: TGTGCCAGTAGTATAGGACCCAGGGTAGGGAAGCGGGCAGATACGCAGTATTTT. The encoded protein is CASSIGPRVGKRADTQYF.